Each of the 23 T cell receptor beta chains below was sequenced from the same sample in a study of vaccination and CD4 T cells after COVID-19 (dated 2022 in TCRdb). The sample's treatment or condition label, decoded: roughly 11-day PBMC culture with coronavirus spike peptide pools or control peptides (ViraFEST assay). For these receptors, no antigen is known. Libraries were made using PCR. Sequenced on an Illumina iSeq 100. At the Johns Hopkins FTIC core, DNA from the cultured CD4+ T cells underwent TCR sequencing with the Oncomine TCR Beta short-read assay. The public reads were run again by TCRdb, first through fastp at Q25 and then through MiXCR, and only productive beta chains were kept. Entries that share a CDR3 protein sequence are merged under the most common genes and DNA. Recorded for this sample are 17,000 or so distinct CDR3 sequences; around 32% of them occurred a single time. 15% to 17% of the sample goes to the ten largest clones.

The sequenced material came from cultured CD4+ T cells from blood. The receptors here all came from a human donor with COVID-19.

This clonotype was picked up a small number of times. The chain links TRBV21-1 to TRBJ1-1. TRBV21-1 is marked as a pseudogene. The CDR3 loop spans 15 amino acids. The CDR3 reads CASREFRGSNTEAFF. Here the CDR3 DNA reads TGTGCCAGCAGGGAGTTTAGAGGATCGAACACTGAAGCTTTCTTT.

The V call is TRBV28, the J call TRBJ1-3; D gene ambiguous. This CDR3 contains 14 residues. Trimming shortened V by 6 bases and J by 1 base, and 10 bases separated the two germline ends. Germline-derived CDR1 and CDR2 are MDHEN and SYDVKM. CDR3 DNA sequence: TGTGCCAGCAGCTTTGCTACTTCTGGAAACACCATATATTTT. Encoded protein: CASSFATSGNTIYF.

This clonotype was seen a few times. This chain connects TRBV12-3 or TRBV12-4 to TRBJ2-5; TRBD2 matches at 8 bases. V lost 6 bases and J lost 5; bases outside the gene matches: 8. The CDR3 has 14 residues. CDR3 sequence (DNA): TGTGCCAGCAGAAGAGCGGGGGAAGGGGAGACCCAGTACTTC. Translating it yields CASRRAGEGETQYF.

V gene TRBV20-1 combines with J gene TRBJ2-7; tentative D call: TRBD1 (5 bases). The CDR3 runs 14 residues. Trimming removed 5 bases at V and 2 bases at J, with 16 bases between. Per germline, CDR1 DFQATT and CDR2 SNEGSKA (reference sequence). CDR3 loop: CSARQGRTPYEQYF. The CDR3 region has the DNA TGCAGTGCTCGGCAGGGCAGGACCCCCTACGAGCAGTACTTC.

The chain joins TRBV24-1 to TRBJ2-7; D not resolved. Germline assignment: CDR1 KGHDR and CDR2 SFDVKD. The CDR3 runs 12 residues. Trimming took off 3 bases at V and 6 bases at J, with 8 bases between the two ends. CDR3 nucleotide sequence: TGTGCCACCAGTGATCTCGGTGGCGAGCAGTACTTC. As protein: CATSDLGGEQYF.

This clonotype has a handful of counts. The chain uses TRBV30 and TRBJ1-1; D may be TRBD1 (6 bases). This CDR3 region has 15 residues. Germline V gene sequence: CDR1 GTSNPN, CDR2 SVGIG (reference sequence). The V end lost 4 bases, the J end lost 3 bases, and 18 bases lay between the germline ends. Here the CDR3 DNA reads TGTGCCTGGACTATAAGCCAGGGGCAGTACACTGAAGCTTTCTTT. Its protein is CAWTISQGQYTEAFF.

The chain employs TRBV19 and TRBJ1-2, with D perhaps matching TRBD1 (5 bases). The germline V and J ends were trimmed by 3 bases and 2 bases, with 10 bases remaining between them. This CDR3 has 14 residues. Per the germline V gene, CDR1 is LNHDA and CDR2 is SQIVND (reference sequence). The CDR3 region is CASSIGQLNYGYTF. DNA for the CDR3: TGTGCCAGTAGTATTGGACAACTCAACTATGGCTACACCTTC.

In its sample, this clonotype was seen a few times. This chain joins TRBV6-1 and TRBJ1-5, with D uncertain. There are 15 residues in the CDR3. V lost 6 bases and J lost 6, with 18 bases in between. CDR1 and CDR2 (germline): MNHNS, SASEGT. The CDR3 is CASRPPGGSFQPQHF. CDR3 DNA: TGTGCCAGCAGACCACCCGGCGGTTCTTTTCAGCCCCAGCATTTT.

This clonotype was observed a handful of times. This chain links TRBV7-2 with TRBJ2-5; D is uncertain. This CDR3 region has 14 residues. With 3 bases removed from V and 1 base from J, the gap between germline ends came to 9 bases. The germline gives CDR1 SGHTA, CDR2 FQGNSA. The CDR3 loop reads CASSFPSIQETQYF. DNA for the CDR3: TGTGCCAGCAGCTTCCCCAGTATCCAAGAGACCCAGTACTTC.

A few counts support this clonotype. The chain links TRBV12-3 or TRBV12-4 to TRBJ2-5, with D perhaps TRBD2 (7 bases). V lost 6 bases to trimming and J lost 6 bases, with 17 bases between them. The CDR3 covers 14 residues. As DNA, the CDR3 is TGTGCCAGCAGATTTTCCGGGGGGCTGCAGACCCAGTACTTC. As protein: CASRFSGGLQTQYF.

The chain links TRBV19 to TRBJ2-2; no clear D gene. The CDR3 is 13 amino acids. Trimming cost V 10 bases and J 0 bases, with 9 bases left between them. Germline values: CDR1 LNHDA, CDR2 SQIVND (reference sequence). The CDR3 protein is CAIGQANTGELFF. For the CDR3, the DNA is TGTGCCATCGGCCAGGCGAACACCGGGGAGCTGTTTTTT.

This chain uses TRBV18 with TRBJ1-2, with D uncertain. The CDR3 extends over 13 amino acids. Germline loops: CDR1 KGHSH, CDR2 LQKENI. Trimming pared 4 bases from V and 4 bases from J, leaving 10 bases between. This CDR3 reads CASSRSDTYGYTF. For the CDR3, the DNA is TGTGCCAGCTCACGGTCCGACACCTATGGCTACACCTTC.

The chain carries TRBV12-3 or TRBV12-4 and TRBJ1-4; D is perhaps TRBD1 (5 bases). The CDR3 runs to 15 residues. V was clipped by 3 bases and J by 4 bases, with 12 bases between them. The CDR3 protein is CASSLYRDVNEKLFF. Written as DNA, the CDR3 is TGTGCCAGCAGTTTGTACCGGGACGTTAATGAAAAACTGTTTTTT.

V gene TRBV11-2 combines with J gene TRBJ2-3, with 13 bases fitting TRBD2. The germline V gene has CDR1 SGHAT and CDR2 FQNNGV. This CDR3 is 17 amino acids long. Trimming cost V 4 bases and J 9 bases; bases outside gene matches: 13. The CDR3 nucleotides are TGTGCCAGCAGCTCCAGGACTAGCGGGGGCGTTCGGGGAACGCAGTATTTT. Translating it yields CASSSRTSGGVRGTQYF. Full variable domain (outside the CDR3, taken from reference TRBV11-2 and TRBJ2-3): EAGVAQSPRYKIIEKRQSVAFWCNPISGHATLYWYQQILGQGPKLLIQFQNNGVVDDSQLPKDRFSAERLKGVDSTLKIQPAKLEDSAVYLCASSSRTSGGVRGTQYFGPGTRLTVL.

V gene TRBV5-5 combines with J gene TRBJ1-2; D may be TRBD1 (6 bases). Germline values: CDR1 SGHKS, CDR2 YYEKEE (reference sequence). The CDR3 is 13 residues long. V gave up 4 bases and J gave up 4 bases, with 11 bases separating them. CDR3 in amino acids: CASSPGVFYGYTF. The CDR3 DNA follows: TGTGCCAGCAGCCCAGGGGTTTTCTATGGCTACACCTTC. Full variable domain (missing parts from reference TRBV5-5 and TRBJ1-2): DAGVTQSPTHLIKTRGQQVTLRCSPISGHKSVSWYQQVLGQGPQFIFQYYEKEERGRGNFPDRFSARQFPNYSSELNVNALLLGDSALYLCASSPGVFYGYTFGSGTRLTVV.

This clonotype was seen more than once but under ten times. The chain couples TRBV6-5 to TRBJ1-5; D not certain. The CDR3 loop spans 12 amino acids. Trimming removed 2 bases from V and 7 bases from J, with 6 bases in between. Germline V gene sequence: CDR1 MNHEY, CDR2 SVGAGI. This CDR3 reads CASSYLGQPQHF. Written as DNA, the CDR3 is TGTGCCAGCAGTTACCTAGGGCAGCCCCAGCATTTT.

This chain joins TRBV5-1 and TRBJ2-3, with TRBD2 matching 9 bases. With 1 base clipped from V and 0 bases from J, the junction kept 6 bases outside the gene matches. The CDR3 covers 17 residues. CDR1 is SGHRS and CDR2 is YFSETQ in the germline V gene. The chain's CDR3 is CASSLRASGTSTDTQYF. CDR3 DNA sequence: TGCGCCAGCAGCTTGAGGGCTAGCGGGACTAGCACAGATACGCAGTATTTT.

The rearrangement joins TRBV5-4 to TRBJ1-1; no reliable D call. Trimming left V 4 bases short and J 4 bases short, with 17 bases between. Per the germline V gene, CDR1 is SGHNT and CDR2 is YYREEE (reference sequence). This CDR3 comprises 15 residues. The CDR3 coding sequence is TGTGCCAGCAGCCCTCAGACCCCGAGCTCCACTGAAGCTTTCTTT. As protein: CASSPQTPSSTEAFF.

About this clonotype itself: One junction end disagrees with the germline gene, perhaps due to a read error. CDR3 protein: CPSKGQSYNSPLHF. The CDR3 DNA sequence: TGTCCCAGCAAGGGACAGTCATATAATTCACCCCTCCACTTT. The chain couples TRBV2 to TRBJ1-6, with TRBD1 matching over 7 bases. CDR3 length: 14 amino acids. Germline V gives CDR1 SNHLY, CDR2 FYNNEI.

The genes are TRBV18 and TRBJ2-3; TRBD2 matches at 10 bases. The CDR3 covers 14 residues. The germline gives CDR1 KGHSH, CDR2 LQKENI. Trimming took 3 bases from V and 6 from J; bases not matched to a gene: 3. This CDR3 is CASSPLAGVDTQYF. The CDR3 region has the DNA TGTGCCAGCTCACCCCTAGCGGGGGTTGATACGCAGTATTTT.

The rearrangement links TRBV4-3 to TRBJ1-2; 9 bases match TRBD1. From germline, CDR1 is LGHNA and CDR2 YSLEER. The V and J ends lost 0 bases and 10 bases, in that order; junction bases with no gene match: 6. The CDR3 has 14 amino acids. In DNA, the CDR3 is TGCGCCAGCAGCCAAGACTTGACAGGGGGGGACTACACCTTC. It yields the protein CASSQDLTGGDYTF.

This clonotype was detected only a few times. Relative to the germline gene, one junction end is altered; a read error may explain this. The chain recombines TRBV7-7 with TRBJ2-5; D might be TRBD1 (6 bases). Germline values: CDR1 SSHAT, CDR2 FNYEAQ (reference sequence). The CDR3 spans 15 residues. The CDR3 sequence is CASSPGPGAGETQYF. Written as DNA, the CDR3 is TGTGCTAGCAGCCCGGGCCCAGGGGCGGGAGAGACCCAGTACTTC. The variable domain in full, completed from reference TRBV7-7 and TRBJ2-5, reads GAGVSQSPRYKVTKRGQDVTLRCDPISSHATLYWYQQALGQGPEFLTYFNYEAQPDKSGLPSDRFSAERPEGSISTLTIQRTEQRDSAMYRCASSPGPGAGETQYFGPGTRLLVL.

The genes are TRBV6-1 and TRBJ1-6; D uncertain. The germline gives CDR1 MNHNS, CDR2 SASEGT. Trimming stripped 5 bases from V and 7 bases from J, with 9 bases between. CDR3 length: 13 amino acids. CDR3 coding DNA: TGTGCCAGCAGTATCGACCGAAATTCACCCCTCCACTTT. Encoded protein: CASSIDRNSPLHF.